These T cell receptor beta chains were read from a single sample in a study of blood T cell repertoires in COVID-19. Sequenced by immunoSEQ multiplex PCR; TCRdb stores in-frame clones only, minus some. The sample lists roughly 180,000 clones, 86% occurring once. Sequences were obtained from PBMCs or T cells enriched from blood (not recorded which). The receptors originated from a woman between 25 and 40 years old who had recovered from COVID-19. CDR3s include the opening cysteine and the closing phenylalanine or tryptophan. D genes are given only for firm matches. For some rows the clone size is stated as once, few or many, or as a class when expanded; others skip it.

clone_size	cdr3_length	v_call	j_call	d_call	cdr3_aa	cdr3_nt
NA	14	TRBV9	TRBJ2-3	NA	CASSSRRGLGIQYF	TGTGCCAGCAGCTCTCGACGAGGGCTAGGGATACAGTATTTT
NA	14	TRBV11-2	TRBJ2-7	TRBD1	CASSWTGQNYEQYF	TGTGCCAGCAGCTGGACGGGACAGAATTACGAGCAGTACTTC
NA	14	TRBV5-4	TRBJ2-1	TRBD2	CASSALAGVNEQFF	TGTGCCAGCAGCGCACTAGCGGGAGTAAATGAGCAGTTCTTC
NA	14	TRBV29-1	TRBJ2-5	NA	CSVELVRSGETQYF	TGCAGCGTTGAATTGGTACGCTCGGGGGAGACCCAGTACTTC
NA	15	TRBV7-9	TRBJ1-1	NA	CASSPTGKMNTEAFF	TGTGCCAGCAGCCCGACGGGGAAAATGAACACTGAAGCTTTCTTT
NA	17	TRBV10-3	TRBJ2-3	TRBD2	CATFRGLAGGSTDTQYF	TGTGCTACGTTTCGGGGACTAGCGGGAGGCAGCACAGATACGCAGTATTTT
NA	16	TRBV7-9	TRBJ1-2	NA	CASSLQREGGRDGYTF	TGTGCCAGCAGCCTACAGAGGGAAGGGGGAAGGGATGGCTACACCTTC
NA	15	TRBV9	TRBJ1-1	NA	CASSVGLQGSTEAFF	TGTGCCAGCAGCGTAGGTCTCCAGGGTAGTACTGAAGCTTTCTTT
NA	15	TRBV2	TRBJ1-5	TRBD1	CASSRDSNRNQPQHF	TGTGCCAGCAGTCGGGACAGCAATCGCAATCAGCCCCAGCATTTT
NA	11	TRBV2	TRBJ2-7	NA	CASSDTYEQYF	TGTGCCAGCAGTGATACCTACGAGCAGTACTTC
NA	16	TRBV19	TRBJ1-1	NA	CASRMGQGSVNTEAFF	TGTGCCAGTCGCATGGGGCAGGGTTCCGTGAACACTGAAGCTTTCTTT
NA	14	TRBV27	TRBJ2-3	NA	CASSLTSSTDTQYF	TGTGCCAGCAGTTTGACAAGTAGCACAGATACGCAGTATTTT
NA	15	TRBV5-1	TRBJ2-5	TRBD1	CASSILTGGGETQYF	TGCGCCAGCAGCATTTTGACAGGGGGGGGAGAGACCCAGTACTTC
NA	14	TRBV7-2	TRBJ1-2	NA	CASSLATANYGYTF	TGTGCCAGCAGCTTGGCTACAGCTAACTATGGCTACACCTTC
NA	14	TRBV9	TRBJ2-5	TRBD1	CASSVESGGETQYF	TGTGCCAGCAGCGTAGAGTCAGGGGGAGAGACCCAGTACTTC
NA	15	TRBV7-3	TRBJ1-1	TRBD1	CASSTRTGGATEAFF	TGTGCCAGCAGCACCCGGACAGGGGGGGCCACTGAAGCTTTCTTT
NA	17	TRBV2	TRBJ2-6	NA	CASIKKDGSGWANVLTF	TGTGCCAGCATAAAAAAAGACGGGTCCGGGTGGGCCAACGTCCTGACTTTC
NA	15	TRBV6-1	TRBJ1-4	NA	CASSEYRGGERKLFF	TGTGCCAGCAGTGAATATCGAGGGGGGGAGAGGAAACTGTTTTTT
once	15	TRBV5-4	TRBJ2-7	TRBD1	CASSAGTGPIYEQYF	TGTGCCAGCAGCGCTGGGACAGGGCCGATCTACGAGCAGTACTTC
NA	16	TRBV4-1	TRBJ2-1	TRBD2	CASSQEGGSTYNEQFF	TGCGCCAGCAGCCAAGAGGGCGGGAGCACCTACAATGAGCAGTTCTTC
NA	18	TRBV5-5	TRBJ2-5	TRBD2	CASSLRPSGGPLEETQYF	TGTGCCAGCAGCTTGAGGCCGTCGGGAGGGCCGTTGGAAGAGACCCAGTACTTC
NA	13	TRBV6-5	TRBJ1-1	NA	CASSYSQNTEAFF	TGTGCCAGCAGTTACTCTCAGAACACTGAAGCTTTCTTT
once	14	TRBV29-1	TRBJ2-7	TRBD2	CSALTSGRRYEQYF	TGCAGCGCCCTAACTAGCGGGAGACGGTACGAGCAGTACTTC
NA	9	TRBV2	TRBJ1-1	NA	CATGLRAFF	TGTGCCACCGGTCTACGGGCTTTCTTT
NA	13	TRBV29-1	TRBJ2-7	TRBD1	CSVVGTVSYEQYF	TGCAGCGTTGTGGGGACAGTCTCCTACGAGCAGTACTTC
NA	14	TRBV28	TRBJ2-7	NA	CASSLFGDRGEQYF	TGTGCCAGCAGTTTATTCGGAGATAGGGGCGAGCAGTACTTC
NA	15	TRBV7-6	TRBJ1-2	TRBD1	CASSLEETGGRGYTF	TGTGCCAGCAGCTTAGAAGAAACAGGGGGCCGAGGCTACACCTTC
NA	14	TRBV7-9	TRBJ2-3	TRBD2	CASSLTSGTDTQYF	TGTGCCAGCAGCTTAACTAGCGGCACAGATACGCAGTATTTT
NA	16	TRBV7-7	TRBJ2-1	TRBD2	CASSLAAGSPYNEQFF	TGTGCCAGCAGCTTAGCAGCGGGGTCCCCCTACAATGAGCAGTTCTTC
NA	15	TRBV7-9	TRBJ2-7	NA	CASSLEALVVHEQYF	TGTGCCAGCAGCTTAGAAGCACTAGTGGTCCACGAGCAGTACTTC
NA	14	TRBV20-1	TRBJ1-4	NA	CSASGGATNEKLFF	TGCAGTGCTAGTGGCGGGGCAACTAATGAAAAACTGTTTTTT
NA	14	TRBV6-5	TRBJ2-1	NA	CASSLTRMYNEQFF	TGTGCCAGCAGCCTCACCAGAATGTACAATGAGCAGTTCTTC
once	17	TRBV15	TRBJ2-3	TRBD2	CATSPGLAGGSADTQYF	TGTGCCACCAGCCCGGGACTAGCGGGAGGTTCGGCAGATACGCAGTATTTT
NA	15	TRBV6-2/TRBV6-3	TRBJ1-5	NA	CASSRLGGANQPQHF	TGTGCCAGCAGTCGGCTCGGGGGTGCCAATCAGCCCCAGCATTTT
NA	17	TRBV7-9	TRBJ2-3	NA	CASSSPLGVEGTDTQYF	TGTGCCAGCAGCTCCCCTTTGGGAGTGGAGGGGACAGATACGCAGTATTTT
NA	12	TRBV3-1/TRBV3-2	TRBJ1-1	NA	CASSQVEGEAFF	TGTGCCAGCAGCCAAGTTGAGGGTGAAGCTTTCTTT
NA	13	TRBV19	TRBJ1-3	TRBD1	CASRDRVGNTIYF	TGTGCCAGTAGGGACAGGGTTGGAAACACCATATATTTT
many	14	TRBV28	TRBJ2-3	NA	CASRPTGSINTQYF	TGTGCCAGCAGACCGACAGGCAGCATTAATACGCAGTATTTT
NA	17	TRBV4-1	TRBJ2-1	TRBD2	CASSQLGLAGDHNEQFF	TGCGCCAGCAGCCAACTCGGACTAGCGGGGGACCACAATGAGCAGTTCTTC
NA	14	TRBV5-1	TRBJ1-2	NA	CASSDDSILYGYTF	TGCGCCAGCAGCGACGACAGTATTCTCTATGGCTACACCTTC
NA	14	TRBV5-6	TRBJ1-2	TRBD1	CASSDLPYRGGYTF	TGTGCCAGCAGCGATCTACCCTACAGGGGCGGCTACACCTTC
few	13	TRBV19	TRBJ2-2	NA	CASSQGGTGELFF	TGTGCCAGTAGTCAGGGTGGCACCGGGGAGCTGTTTTTT
NA	14	TRBV10-3	TRBJ1-4	TRBD1	CAIRGTGVNEKLFF	TGTGCCATCAGGGGGACAGGGGTTAATGAAAAACTGTTTTTT
NA	15	TRBV7-9	TRBJ2-1	NA	CASSQAYSVLNEQFF	TGTGCCAGCAGCCAGGCCTATTCTGTGCTGAATGAGCAGTTCTTC
NA	15	TRBV6-5	TRBJ1-2	NA	CASSKQDRFDDGYTF	TGTGCCAGCAGTAAACAGGACAGATTCGACGATGGCTACACCTTC
NA	11	TRBV5-1	TRBJ1-1	NA	CASSSGLEAFF	TGCGCCAGCAGCTCAGGGCTTGAAGCTTTCTTT
NA	16	TRBV4-1	TRBJ2-3	TRBD1	CASSQGRTGSTDTQYF	TGCGCCAGCAGCCAAGGCAGGACAGGGAGCACAGATACGCAGTATTTT
NA	13	TRBV7-8	TRBJ1-5	NA	CASSLGPNQPQHF	TGTGCCAGCAGCTTAGGGCCCAATCAGCCCCAGCATTTT
NA	14	TRBV3-1/TRBV3-2	TRBJ2-5	NA	CASSQGTGMETQYF	TGTGCCAGCAGCCAAGGAACAGGGATGGAGACCCAGTACTTC
once	17	TRBV4-1	TRBJ2-1	TRBD2	CASSQVGAGVGYNEQFF	TGCGCCAGCAGCCAAGTTGGGGCGGGAGTGGGGTACAATGAGCAGTTCTTC
few	17	TRBV5-1	TRBJ2-1	TRBD2	CASSSPSGLAGYNEQFF	TGCGCCAGCAGCTCCCCCTCCGGACTAGCCGGCTACAATGAGCAGTTCTTC
once	17	TRBV7-9	TRBJ2-3	TRBD2	CASSSPGGNIAGDTQYF	TGTGCCAGCAGCAGCCCCGGGGGGAATATAGCGGGAGATACGCAGTATTTT
NA	15	TRBV10-3	TRBJ1-2	TRBD1	CAISEHGQGADGYTF	TGTGCCATCAGTGAACACGGACAGGGGGCGGATGGCTACACCTTC
NA	17	TRBV21-1	TRBJ1-5	NA	CASSTRQGAGGNQPQHF	TGTGCCAGCAGCACCCGACAGGGGGCTGGCGGCAATCAGCCCCAGCATTTT
NA	15	TRBV12-5	TRBJ2-2	NA	CASGLGSPRTGELFF	TGTGCTAGTGGTTTGGGAAGCCCTAGGACCGGGGAGCTGTTTTTT
NA	15	TRBV7-9	TRBJ2-5	TRBD2	CASGGGRALQETQYF	TGTGCCTCCGGGGGCGGGAGGGCCCTCCAAGAGACCCAGTACTTC
NA	15	TRBV30	TRBJ1-2	TRBD1	CACPYLGQASYGYTF	TGTGCCTGCCCGTACCTCGGACAGGCAAGCTATGGCTACACCTTC
NA	14	TRBV5-1	TRBJ1-5	NA	CASSPGESNQPQHF	TGCGCCAGCTCCCCAGGGGAAAGCAATCAGCCCCAGCATTTT
few	14	TRBV7-9	TRBJ2-7	NA	CASSRSSGTYEQYF	TGTGCCAGCAGCCGATCCTCAGGAACCTACGAGCAGTACTTC
few	15	TRBV27	TRBJ2-1	TRBD2	CASSLQTSGSDEQFF	TGTGCCAGCAGTCTCCAGACTAGCGGGAGCGATGAGCAGTTCTTC